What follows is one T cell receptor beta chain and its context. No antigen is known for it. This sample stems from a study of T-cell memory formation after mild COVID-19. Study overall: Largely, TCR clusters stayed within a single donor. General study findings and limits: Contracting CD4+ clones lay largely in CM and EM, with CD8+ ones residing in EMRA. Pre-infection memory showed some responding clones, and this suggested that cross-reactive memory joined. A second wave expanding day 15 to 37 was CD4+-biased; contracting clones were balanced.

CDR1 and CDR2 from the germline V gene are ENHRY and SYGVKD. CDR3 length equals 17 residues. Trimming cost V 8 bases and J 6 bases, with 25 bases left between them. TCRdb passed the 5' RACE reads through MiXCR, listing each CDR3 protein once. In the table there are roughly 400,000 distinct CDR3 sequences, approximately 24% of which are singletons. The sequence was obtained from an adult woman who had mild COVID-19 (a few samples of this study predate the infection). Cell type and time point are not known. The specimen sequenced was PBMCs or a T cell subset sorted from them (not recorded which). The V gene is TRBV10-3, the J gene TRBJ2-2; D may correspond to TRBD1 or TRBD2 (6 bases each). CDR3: CAIFPLGGANRSGELFF. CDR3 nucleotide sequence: TGTGCCATCTTCCCTTTGGGGGGCGCGAATAGGTCCGGGGAGCTGTTTTTT.